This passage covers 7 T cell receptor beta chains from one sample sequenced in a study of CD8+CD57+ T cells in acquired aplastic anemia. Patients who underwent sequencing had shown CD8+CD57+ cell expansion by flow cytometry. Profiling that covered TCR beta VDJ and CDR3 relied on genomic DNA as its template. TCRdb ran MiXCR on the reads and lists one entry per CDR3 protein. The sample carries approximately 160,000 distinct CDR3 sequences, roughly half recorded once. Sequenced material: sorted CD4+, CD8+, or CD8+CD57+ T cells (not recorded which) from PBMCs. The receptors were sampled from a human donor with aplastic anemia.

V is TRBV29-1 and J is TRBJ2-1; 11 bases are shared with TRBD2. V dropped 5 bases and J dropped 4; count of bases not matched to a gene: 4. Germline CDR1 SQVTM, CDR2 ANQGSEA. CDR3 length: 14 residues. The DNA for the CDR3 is TGCAGCGTTTCACGACTAGCGGGGTACAATGAGCAGTTCTTC. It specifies CSVSRLAGYNEQFF.

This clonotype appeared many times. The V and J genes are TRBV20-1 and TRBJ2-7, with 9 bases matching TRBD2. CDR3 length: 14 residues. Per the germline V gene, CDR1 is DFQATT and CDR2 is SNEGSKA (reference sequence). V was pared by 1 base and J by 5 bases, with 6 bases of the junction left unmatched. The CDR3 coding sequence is TGCAGTGCTAGAGGCGCGGGAGGGCCGCACGAGCAGTACGTC. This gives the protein CSARGAGGPHEQYV.

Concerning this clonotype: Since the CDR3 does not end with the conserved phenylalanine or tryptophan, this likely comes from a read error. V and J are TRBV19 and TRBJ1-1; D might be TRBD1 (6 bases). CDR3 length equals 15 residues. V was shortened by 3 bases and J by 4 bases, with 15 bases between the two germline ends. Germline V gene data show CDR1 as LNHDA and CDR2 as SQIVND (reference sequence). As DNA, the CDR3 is TGTGCCAGTAGTATGACGGGAGGGGGTCGCACTGAAGCTTTCCCT. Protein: CASSMTGGGRTEAFP.

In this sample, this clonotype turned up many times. The CDR3, as DNA: TGCAGTGCTATTAGCGGGAGGAGCTCCTACAATGAGCAGTTCTTC. Translating gives CSAISGRSSYNEQFF. The rearrangement joins TRBV20-1 to TRBJ2-1; TRBD2 matches 10 bases. This CDR3 comprises 15 residues. Per the germline V gene, CDR1 is DFQATT and CDR2 is SNEGSKA (reference sequence). The junction had 3 bases not matched to a gene; V was cut back by 4 bases and J by 0 bases.

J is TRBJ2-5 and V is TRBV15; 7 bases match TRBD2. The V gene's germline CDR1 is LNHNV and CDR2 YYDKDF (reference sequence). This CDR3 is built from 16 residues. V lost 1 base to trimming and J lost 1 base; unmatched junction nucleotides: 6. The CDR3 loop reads CATSRGGAGRQETQYF. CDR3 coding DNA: TGTGCCACCAGCAGAGGAGGAGCGGGGCGCCAAGAGACCCAGTACTTC.

The CDR3 bases are TGTGCCAGTAGTTGGAGGCAGGGGGGGACTGAAGCTTTCTTT. Translating it yields CASSWRQGGTEAFF. The chain uses TRBV19 and TRBJ1-1, with 7 bases matching TRBD1. V gave up 5 bases and J gave up 5 bases; unmatched junction bases: 8. This CDR3 is 14 amino acids long. Germline-derived CDR1 and CDR2 are LNHDA and SQIVND (reference sequence). Looking up the rest from reference TRBV19 and TRBJ1-1 gives the full variable domain: DGGITQSPKYLFRKEGQNVTLSCEQNLNHDAMYWYRQDPGQGLRLIYYSQIVNDFQKGDIAEGYSVSREKKESFPLTVTSAQKNPTAFYLCASSWRQGGTEAFFGQGTRLTVV.

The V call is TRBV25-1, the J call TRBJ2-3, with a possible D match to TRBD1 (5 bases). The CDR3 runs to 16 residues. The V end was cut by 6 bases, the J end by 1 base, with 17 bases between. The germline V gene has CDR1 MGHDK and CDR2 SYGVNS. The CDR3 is CASSLTGRGGTDTQYF. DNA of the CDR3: TGTGCCAGCAGCTTAACAGGACGAGGTGGCACAGATACGCAGTATTTT.